Sequencing of this TCR beta chain was carried out in a study of blood T cell repertoires in COVID-19. The ends were cut back, 1 base at V and 4 bases at J, with 13 bases in the middle. Germline values: CDR1 LGHNA, CDR2 YSLEER. The CDR3 is 15 residues long. In the original workflow: Amplification of reference gene primers provided the estimated nucleated cell counts. The repertoire was sequenced with immunoSEQ multiplex PCR; TCRdb's copy has only in-frame clones and lacks some. V and J calls plus clone size are reproduced from that table; the DNA served to infer D and trimming. The sample carries just over 250,000 clones, around 92% recorded once. This clone was recorded once.

Sequenced material: peripheral blood. The source of this sequence is a person aged 18-29 years with COVID-19, enrolled during active disease. J is TRBJ1-2 and V is TRBV4-3; a possible D gene is TRBD1 (5 bases). The CDR3 coding sequence is TGCGCCAGCAGCCAAGCATTGGGCCAGGGCTATGGCTACACCTTC. It translates to CASSQALGQGYGYTF.